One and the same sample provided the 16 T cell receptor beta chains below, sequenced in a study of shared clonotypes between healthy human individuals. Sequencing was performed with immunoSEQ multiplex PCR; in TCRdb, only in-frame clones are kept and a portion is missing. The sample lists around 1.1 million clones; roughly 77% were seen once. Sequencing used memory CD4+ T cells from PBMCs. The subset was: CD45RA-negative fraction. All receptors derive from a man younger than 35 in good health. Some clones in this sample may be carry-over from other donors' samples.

CDR3 region: CAWSVRWESGHEQFF. CDR3 sequence (DNA): TGTGCCTGGAGTGTACGGTGGGAGTCGGGCCATGAGCAGTTCTTC. The V call is TRBV30, the J call TRBJ2-1, with TRBD2 as a possible D gene (5 bases). V was clipped by 0 bases and J by 8 bases, with 17 bases between them. Germline CDR1 GTSNPN, CDR2 SVGIG (reference sequence). CDR3 size: 15 residues. Full variable domain (rest looked up from reference TRBV30 and TRBJ2-1): SQTIHQWPATLVQPVGSPLSLECTVEGTSNPNLYWYRQAAGRGLQLLFYSVGIGQISSEVPQNLSASRPQDRQFILSSKKLLLSDSGFYLCAWSVRWESGHEQFFGPGTRLTVL.

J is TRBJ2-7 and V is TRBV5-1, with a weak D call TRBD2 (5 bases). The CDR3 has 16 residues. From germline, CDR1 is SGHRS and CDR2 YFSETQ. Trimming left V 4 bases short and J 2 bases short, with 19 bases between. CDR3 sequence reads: CASSLLGIRSTYEQYF. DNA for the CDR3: TGCGCCAGCAGCCTACTCGGGATACGGAGCACCTACGAGCAGTACTTC.

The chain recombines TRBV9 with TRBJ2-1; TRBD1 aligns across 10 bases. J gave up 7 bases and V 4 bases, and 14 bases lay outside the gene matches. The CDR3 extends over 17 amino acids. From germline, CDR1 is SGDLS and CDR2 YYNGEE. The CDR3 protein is CASSRGGDRGRGNEQFF. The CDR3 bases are TGTGCCAGCAGCCGCGGAGGAGACAGGGGGCGCGGGAATGAGCAGTTCTTC.

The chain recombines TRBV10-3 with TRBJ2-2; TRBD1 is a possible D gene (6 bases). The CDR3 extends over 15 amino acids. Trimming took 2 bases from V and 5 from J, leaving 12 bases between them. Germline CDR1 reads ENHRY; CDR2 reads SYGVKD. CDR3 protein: CAISEVGQGTGELFF. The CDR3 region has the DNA TGTGCCATCAGTGAGGTTGGGCAGGGGACCGGGGAGCTGTTTTTT.

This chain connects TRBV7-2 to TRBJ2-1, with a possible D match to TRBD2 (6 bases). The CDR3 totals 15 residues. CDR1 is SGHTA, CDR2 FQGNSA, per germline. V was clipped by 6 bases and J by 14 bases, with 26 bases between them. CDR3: CASSFSMTGASFEFF. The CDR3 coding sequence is TGTGCCAGCAGTTTTAGCATGACGGGAGCCTCTTTCGAGTTCTTC.

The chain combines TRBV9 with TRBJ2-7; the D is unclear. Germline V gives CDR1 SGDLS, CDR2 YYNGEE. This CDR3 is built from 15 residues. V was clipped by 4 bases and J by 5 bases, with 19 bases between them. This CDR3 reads CASSLTLTQGDEQYF. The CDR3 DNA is TGTGCCAGCAGCTTAACTTTAACTCAAGGCGACGAGCAGTACTTC.

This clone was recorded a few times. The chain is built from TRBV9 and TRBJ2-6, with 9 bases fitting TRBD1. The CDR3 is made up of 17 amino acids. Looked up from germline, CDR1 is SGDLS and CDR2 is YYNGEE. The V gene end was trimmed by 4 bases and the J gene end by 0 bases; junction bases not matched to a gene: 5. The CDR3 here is CASSLQGAGSGANVLTF. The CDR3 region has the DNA TGTGCCAGCAGCTTACAGGGGGCAGGCTCTGGGGCCAACGTCCTGACTTTC. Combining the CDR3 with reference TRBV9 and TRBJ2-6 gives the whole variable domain DSGVTQTPKHLITATGQRVTLRCSPRSGDLSVYWYQQSLDQGLQFLIQYYNGEERAKGNILERFSAQQFPDLHSELNLSSLELGDSALYFCASSLQGAGSGANVLTFGAGSRLTVL.

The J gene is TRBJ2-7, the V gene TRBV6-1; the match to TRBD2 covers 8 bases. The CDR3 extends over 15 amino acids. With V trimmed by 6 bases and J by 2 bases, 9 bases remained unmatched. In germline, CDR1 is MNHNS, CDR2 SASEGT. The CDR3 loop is CASSLLAAGAYEQYF. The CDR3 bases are TGTGCCAGCAGCCTACTAGCGGCGGGGGCCTACGAGCAGTACTTC.

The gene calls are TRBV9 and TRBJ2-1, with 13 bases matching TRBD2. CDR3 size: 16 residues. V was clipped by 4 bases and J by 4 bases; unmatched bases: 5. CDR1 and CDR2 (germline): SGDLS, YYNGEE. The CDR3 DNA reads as TGTGCCAGCAGCTCGGGACTAGCGGGATATTACAATGAGCAGTTCTTC. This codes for CASSSGLAGYYNEQFF.

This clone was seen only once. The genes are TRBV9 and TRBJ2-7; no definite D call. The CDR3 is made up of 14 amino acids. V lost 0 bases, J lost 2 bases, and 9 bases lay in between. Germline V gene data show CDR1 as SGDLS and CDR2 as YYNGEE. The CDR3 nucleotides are TGTGCCAGCAGCGTAGATCCCGGCCCCTACGAGCAGTACTTC. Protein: CASSVDPGPYEQYF.

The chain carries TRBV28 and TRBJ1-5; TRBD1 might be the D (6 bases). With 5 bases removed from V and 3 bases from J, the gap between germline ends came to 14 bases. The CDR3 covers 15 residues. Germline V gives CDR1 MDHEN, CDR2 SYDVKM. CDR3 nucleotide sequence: TGTGCCAGCAGTCCCCAAGGGGGAACCAATCAGCCCCAGCATTTT. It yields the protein CASSPQGGTNQPQHF.

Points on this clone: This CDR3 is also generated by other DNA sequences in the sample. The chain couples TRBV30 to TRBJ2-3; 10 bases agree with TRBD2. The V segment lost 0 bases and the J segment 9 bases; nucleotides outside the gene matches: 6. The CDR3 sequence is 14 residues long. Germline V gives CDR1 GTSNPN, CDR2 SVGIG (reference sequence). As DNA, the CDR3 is TGTGCCTGGAGTGTAGGATCTAGCGGGGGCACGCAGTATTTT. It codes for CAWSVGSSGGTQYF.

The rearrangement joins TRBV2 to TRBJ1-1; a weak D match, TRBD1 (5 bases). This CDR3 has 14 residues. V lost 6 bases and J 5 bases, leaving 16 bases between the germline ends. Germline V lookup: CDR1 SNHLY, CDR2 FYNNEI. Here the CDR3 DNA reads TGTGCCAGCAGGGACATCACTGGGGATACTGAAGCTTTCTTT. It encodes CASRDITGDTEAFF.

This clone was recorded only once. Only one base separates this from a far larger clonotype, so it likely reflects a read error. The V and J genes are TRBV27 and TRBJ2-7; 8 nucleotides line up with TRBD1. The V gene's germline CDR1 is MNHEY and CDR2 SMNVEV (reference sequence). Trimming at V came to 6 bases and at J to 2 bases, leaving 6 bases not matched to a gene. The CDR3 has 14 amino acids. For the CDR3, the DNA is TGTGCCAGCAGGTGGGGACAGGATCCCTACGAGCAGTACTTC. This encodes CASRWGQDPYEQYF.

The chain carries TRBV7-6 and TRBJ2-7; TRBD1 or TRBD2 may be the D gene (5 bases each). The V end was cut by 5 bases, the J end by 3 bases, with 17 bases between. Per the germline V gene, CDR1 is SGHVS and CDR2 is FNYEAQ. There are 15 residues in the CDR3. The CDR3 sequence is CASSPEWGSGYEQYF. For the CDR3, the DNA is TGTGCCAGCAGCCCCGAGTGGGGGAGTGGCTACGAGCAGTACTTC.

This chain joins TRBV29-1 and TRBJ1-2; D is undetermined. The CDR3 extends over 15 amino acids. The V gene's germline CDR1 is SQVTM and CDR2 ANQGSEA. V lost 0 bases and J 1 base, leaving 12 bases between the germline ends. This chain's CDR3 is CSVEDGGSLNYGYTF. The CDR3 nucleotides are TGCAGCGTTGAAGATGGAGGCTCTCTTAACTATGGCTACACCTTC.